Shown below are 31 T cell receptor beta chains from a single sample sequenced in a study of post-analysis software for immune sequencing data. Study conclusions and caveats: In patients, TRBV5-6, TRBV5-1 and TRBV20-1 belonged to roughly 5 TRBV segments found more frequently than in controls.

No antigen has been identified for these receptors. Unique molecular identifiers tagged the TCR beta cDNA libraries. Each CDR3 protein is one row after TCRdb ran MiXCR on the PCR reads. The profile shows about half a million distinct CDR3 sequences, 30% to 40% of them singletons. Source material: blood. Every receptor here comes from a girl under 18 with multiple sclerosis.

This clonotype was seen a handful of times. The V call is TRBV5-6, the J call TRBJ2-5; 12 bases match TRBD1. V lost 4 bases and J lost 1; bases outside the gene matches: 5. The germline V gene encodes CDR1 SGHDT and CDR2 YYEEEE. This CDR3 contains 16 residues. The CDR3 nucleotides are TGTGCCAGCAGCCCTGGGACAGGGGGCCCCCAAGAGACCCAGTACTTC. Translating it yields CASSPGTGGPQETQYF.

This chain uses TRBV20-1 with TRBJ2-4; 8 bases match TRBD1. The V gene's germline CDR1 is DFQATT and CDR2 SNEGSKA (reference sequence). The trim removed 4 bases at V and 0 bases at J, leaving 11 bases unmatched. The CDR3 length is 17 residues. For the CDR3, the DNA is TGCAGTGCTAAGCGGACAGGGATCTCCCTAGCCAAAAACATTCAGTACTTC. Translation gives CSAKRTGISLAKNIQYF.

This clonotype has a handful of counts. V gene TRBV5-1 combines with J gene TRBJ1-1; D is uncertain. The CDR3 extends over 14 amino acids. Germline CDR1 and CDR2: SGHRS and YFSETQ. The germline V and J ends were trimmed by 1 base and 1 base, with 8 bases remaining between them. CDR3 region: CASSLSGTNTEAFF. DNA of the CDR3: TGCGCCAGCAGCTTGTCCGGCACGAACACTGAAGCTTTCTTT.

The chain employs TRBV20-1 and TRBJ2-1; weak D call: TRBD1 (6 bases). CDR1 DFQATT and CDR2 SNEGSKA come from the germline V gene (reference sequence). CDR3 length equals 13 residues. Trimming took 3 bases from V and 4 from J, leaving 10 bases between them. Written as DNA, the CDR3 is TGCAGTGCTAGGGGGACAAGATACAATGAGCAGTTCTTC. Its translation: CSARGTRYNEQFF.

This clonotype appeared many times. One end of the junction fails to match germline, which may point to a read error. The CDR3 DNA follows: TGCGCCAGCAGCTTAGGCACTTTGAACACTGAAGCTTTCTTT. Translating gives CASSLGTLNTEAFF. This rearrangement joins TRBV12-3 or TRBV12-4 to TRBJ1-1, with no clear D. There are 14 residues in the CDR3.

The sample holds a few counts of this clonotype. The chain couples TRBV29-1 to TRBJ1-5; no firm D call. Germline V CDR1 and CDR2: SQVTM, ANQGSEA. Trimming cost V 4 bases and J 0 bases, with 7 bases left between them. The CDR3 contains 13 residues. Here the CDR3 DNA reads TGCAGCGTTGGGGGATATAGCAATCAGCCCCAGCATTTT. Translation gives CSVGGYSNQPQHF.

This sequence joins TRBV4-1 and TRBJ2-1, with 7 bases fitting TRBD2. Trimming removed 1 base from V and 0 bases from J; junction bases left unmatched: 3. This CDR3 is built from 16 residues. Germline loops: CDR1 MGHRA, CDR2 YSYEKL. CDR3 in amino acids: CASSQGDYSSYNEQFF. DNA of the CDR3: TGCGCCAGCAGCCAAGGGGACTACAGCTCCTACAATGAGCAGTTCTTC.

This CDR3 is CASSGQNAYYGYTF. As DNA, the CDR3 is TGTGCCAGCAGTGGACAGAATGCATACTATGGCTACACCTTC. The chain employs TRBV2 and TRBJ1-2; D might be TRBD1 (5 bases). Trimming stripped 4 bases from V and 3 bases from J, with 12 bases between. Germline CDR1 is SNHLY and CDR2 is FYNNEI. The CDR3 is 14 residues long.

This clonotype showed up just a few times. The CDR3 here is CASSFRGDSPLHF. The CDR3 DNA reads as TGTGCCAGCAGTTTCAGGGGTGACTCACCCCTCCACTTT. This chain uses TRBV27 with TRBJ1-6, with D tentatively TRBD1 (6 bases). Germline V gives CDR1 MNHEY, CDR2 SMNVEV (reference sequence). Trimming shortened V by 3 bases and J by 10 bases, and 10 bases separated the two germline ends. CDR3 length equals 13 residues.

The rearrangement links TRBV20-1 to TRBJ2-1; unclear D gene. CDR1 is DFQATT and CDR2 is SNEGSKA in the germline V gene (reference sequence). Trimming shortened V by 2 bases and J by 0 bases, and 14 bases separated the two germline ends. CDR3 length: 16 residues. For the CDR3, the DNA is TGCAGTGCTAGATGGCCCGACTCAAGCTCCTACAATGAGCAGTTCTTC. Translated: CSARWPDSSSYNEQFF.

The chain is built from TRBV7-2 and TRBJ1-2; 12 bases align to TRBD1. Looked up from germline, CDR1 is SGHTA and CDR2 is FQGNSA. V lost 5 bases to trimming and J lost 6 bases; unmatched junction nucleotides: 10. The CDR3 sequence is 16 residues long. CDR3 protein: CASSQPGTGGVNGYTF. In DNA form, the CDR3 reads TGTGCCAGCAGCCAGCCTGGGACAGGGGGCGTCAATGGCTACACCTTC.

The chain combines TRBV4-1 with TRBJ1-2; D unclear. This CDR3 comprises 13 residues. Germline V gives CDR1 MGHRA, CDR2 YSYEKL. The V end lost 8 bases, the J end lost 8 bases, and 18 bases lay between the germline ends. This chain's CDR3 is CASRTQTSGGYTF. CDR3 in DNA: TGCGCCAGCCGAACACAAACATCCGGCGGCTACACCTTC.

On this clonotype: One end of the junction is discordant with germline, which a read error may explain. The chain combines TRBV7-7 with TRBJ2-5, with D possibly TRBD1 on 6 matching bases. Germline V gives CDR1 SSHAT, CDR2 FNYEAQ (reference sequence). This CDR3 comprises 15 residues. The CDR3 region is CASSLWYRDQETQYF. CDR3 DNA sequence: TGTGCTAGCAGCTTATGGTACAGGGATCAAGAGACCCAGTACTTC.

A remark on this clonotype: The junction and the germline gene differ at one end; a read error may be behind it. V is TRBV7-3 and J is TRBJ2-7; the D is unclear. The CDR3 loop spans 14 amino acids. Per germline, CDR1 SGHTA and CDR2 FQGTGA. This CDR3 reads CASSLAPSTYEQYF. Here the CDR3 DNA reads TGTGCATCTTCCTTGGCTCCCAGCACCTACGAACAGTACTTC.

With regard to this clonotype: One end of the junction varies from germline; a read error may be responsible. V usage is TRBV5-1 and J usage is TRBJ2-7; the match to TRBD2 covers 8 bases. The length of the CDR3 is 14 residues. CDR1 SGHRS and CDR2 YFSETQ come from the germline V gene. DNA for the CDR3: TGCGCCAACAGCTTTAGCGGGACCTTATACGAGCAGTACTTC. Amino acid sequence: CANSFSGTLYEQYF. The full variable domain, in which reference TRBV5-1 and TRBJ2-7 provide the parts outside the CDR3, is KAGVTQTPRYLIKTRGQQVTLSCSPISGHRSVSWYQQTPGQGLQFLFEYFSETQRNKGNFPGRFSGRQFSNSRSEMNVSTLELGDSALYLCANSFSGTLYEQYFGPGTRLTVT.

The chain employs TRBV4-1 and TRBJ2-5, with D unclear. Germline lookup yields CDR1 MGHRA and CDR2 YSYEKL. The CDR3 extends over 14 amino acids. Trimming pared 0 bases from V and 11 bases from J, leaving 16 bases between. CDR3 bases: TGCGCCAGCAGCCAAGATACAGAAGCCAATGAGCAGTACTTC. Its translation is CASSQDTEANEQYF.

This chain joins TRBV12-5 and TRBJ2-3; D not certain. CDR1 LGHNT and CDR2 FRNRAP come from the germline V gene. The V gene lost 5 bases and the J gene lost 4 bases, with 4 bases spanning the gap. This CDR3 is 11 amino acids long. The CDR3 sequence is CASGRSDTQYF. For the CDR3, the DNA is TGTGCTAGTGGTCGCTCAGATACGCAGTATTTT.

The J gene is TRBJ1-1, the V gene TRBV10-3, with 8 nucleotides matching TRBD1. There are 13 residues in the CDR3. CDR1 and CDR2 (germline): ENHRY, SYGVKD. The V segment lost 5 bases and the J segment 4 bases; nucleotides outside the gene matches: 3. The CDR3 sequence is CAISQTGGTEAFF. CDR3 nucleotides: TGTGCCATCAGTCAAACAGGGGGCACTGAAGCTTTCTTT.

This clonotype came up once. The chain links TRBV20-1 to TRBJ1-4, with 7 bases matching TRBD1. The CDR3 spans 13 residues. CDR1 is DFQATT, CDR2 SNEGSKA, per germline (reference sequence). V lost 3 bases and J lost 9; bases outside the gene matches: 7. CDR3 amino acids: CSAREGALKKLFF. CDR3 coding DNA: TGCAGTGCTAGGGAGGGGGCGCTTAAAAAACTGTTTTTT.

The chain carries TRBV7-2 and TRBJ1-6; 8 bases are shared with TRBD1. This CDR3 comprises 16 residues. Germline loops: CDR1 SGHTA, CDR2 FQGNSA. The V gene end was trimmed by 5 bases and the J gene end by 6 bases; junction bases not matched to a gene: 9. The DNA for the CDR3 is TGTGCCAGCAGCCGCGACAGGGGTCGAAGTAATTCACCCCTCCACTTT. Protein sequence: CASSRDRGRSNSPLHF. The whole variable domain, remainder taken from reference TRBV7-2 and TRBJ1-6, is GAGVSQSPSNKVTEKGKDVELRCDPISGHTALYWYRQSLGQGLEFLIYFQGNSAPDKSGLPSDRFSAERTGGSVSTLTIQRTQQEDSAVYLCASSRDRGRSNSPLHFGNGTRLTVT.

The rearrangement joins TRBV25-1 to TRBJ2-5, with 7 bases identical to TRBD1. Per germline, CDR1 MGHDK and CDR2 SYGVNS. Germline trimming cut 1 base from V and 1 base from J; bases unmatched to any gene: 6. The CDR3 contains 16 residues. The CDR3 DNA reads as TGTGCCAGCAGTGAATTAGACAGGGCCCCCCAAGAGACCCAGTACTTC. This encodes CASSELDRAPQETQYF.

This chain connects TRBV20-1 to TRBJ2-7, with a weak D call TRBD2 (6 bases). V lost 4 bases, J lost 3 bases, and 13 bases lay in between. CDR1 and CDR2 (germline): DFQATT, SNEGSKA (reference sequence). This CDR3 spans 13 amino acids. CDR3 nucleotide sequence: TGCAGTGCTACCCGGGACTCCGTCTACGAGCAGTACTTC. Translating gives CSATRDSVYEQYF.

The J gene is TRBJ2-1, the V gene TRBV20-1, with 8 bases identical to TRBD1. This CDR3 comprises 15 residues. From germline, CDR1 is DFQATT and CDR2 SNEGSKA (reference sequence). The V gene end was trimmed by 3 bases and the J gene end by 4 bases; junction bases not matched to a gene: 8. This CDR3 is CSARGVDRAYNEQFF. The CDR3 nucleotides read TGCAGTGCTAGGGGCGTGGACAGGGCATACAATGAGCAGTTCTTC.

This clonotype has more than one count but fewer than ten. The chain uses TRBV7-9 and TRBJ2-3; TRBD1 matches at 9 bases. V shed 7 bases and J 0 bases; nucleotides not matched to a gene: 8. Germline CDR1 reads SEHNR; CDR2 reads FQNEAQ (reference sequence). The CDR3 has 16 amino acids. Here the CDR3 DNA reads TGTGCCAGCACCCTACGGACAGGGGTGAGCACAGATACGCAGTATTTT. Translation: CASTLRTGVSTDTQYF.

The chain employs TRBV2 and TRBJ2-7; no firm D call. Trimming stripped 5 bases from V and 0 bases from J, with 14 bases between. Germline V gene data show CDR1 as SNHLY and CDR2 as FYNNEI. This CDR3 is 15 amino acids long. CDR3 coding DNA: TGTGCCAGCAGTCTCGACGTCTTAAGCTCCTACGAGCAGTACTTC. It translates to CASSLDVLSSYEQYF.

The chain carries TRBV29-1 and TRBJ2-1; D is ambiguous. The CDR3 has 12 residues. Trimming took off 2 bases at V and 4 bases at J, with 6 bases between the two ends. CDR1 is SQVTM and CDR2 is ANQGSEA in the germline V gene. CDR3 residues: CSVEFRYNEQFF. CDR3 nucleotide sequence: TGCAGCGTTGAATTCCGGTACAATGAGCAGTTCTTC.

This clonotype was seen a single time. The rearrangement joins TRBV3-1 to TRBJ2-1; D not resolved. Germline CDR1 and CDR2: LGHDT and YNNKEL (reference sequence). This CDR3 has 16 residues. Trimming cost V 1 base and J 8 bases, with 18 bases left between them. The CDR3 is CASSQGRRALGDEQFF. CDR3 in DNA: TGTGCCAGCAGCCAAGGGCGACGGGCCCTTGGCGATGAGCAGTTCTTC.

The count of this clonotype is one. The chain couples TRBV12-3 or TRBV12-4 to TRBJ1-2, with D maybe TRBD1 (5 bases). There are 14 residues in the CDR3. V was cut by 3 bases and J by 7 bases, with 15 bases left in between. CDR3 sequence reads: CASSFFLDSSGYTF. CDR3 coding DNA: TGTGCCAGCAGTTTTTTCCTCGACAGCTCTGGCTACACCTTC.

This clonotype has a handful of counts. The rearrangement links TRBV7-8 to TRBJ1-5; TRBD1 aligns across 10 bases. The germline V gene has CDR1 SGHVS and CDR2 FQNEAQ. The CDR3 covers 15 residues. With V trimmed by 10 bases and J by 2 bases, 8 bases remained unmatched. The CDR3 sequence: CATSSGTGGNQPQHF. The CDR3 nucleotides read TGTGCCACATCCTCCGGGACAGGGGGCAATCAGCCCCAGCATTTT.

In this sample, this clonotype turned up a few times. The J gene is TRBJ2-7, the V gene TRBV20-1; weak D call: TRBD1 (6 bases). The J call may be incorrect, as the DNA end agrees better with TRBJ2-5. Germline CDR1 and CDR2: DFQATT and SNEGSKA (reference sequence). CDR3 length: 14 amino acids. The CDR3: CSARVGAGEETQYF. CDR3 nucleotide sequence: TGCAGTGCTAGAGTAGGGGCAGGGGAAGAGACCCAGTACTTC.

This clonotype was seen a few times. The chain links TRBV10-3 to TRBJ2-3; D might be TRBD1 (6 bases). Germline CDR1 ENHRY, CDR2 SYGVKD. This CDR3 spans 14 amino acids. With 10 bases removed from V and 4 bases from J, the gap between germline ends came to 18 bases. The CDR3 loop reads CATSDRTVADTQYF. For the CDR3, the DNA is TGTGCCACATCCGACAGGACGGTCGCAGATACGCAGTATTTT.